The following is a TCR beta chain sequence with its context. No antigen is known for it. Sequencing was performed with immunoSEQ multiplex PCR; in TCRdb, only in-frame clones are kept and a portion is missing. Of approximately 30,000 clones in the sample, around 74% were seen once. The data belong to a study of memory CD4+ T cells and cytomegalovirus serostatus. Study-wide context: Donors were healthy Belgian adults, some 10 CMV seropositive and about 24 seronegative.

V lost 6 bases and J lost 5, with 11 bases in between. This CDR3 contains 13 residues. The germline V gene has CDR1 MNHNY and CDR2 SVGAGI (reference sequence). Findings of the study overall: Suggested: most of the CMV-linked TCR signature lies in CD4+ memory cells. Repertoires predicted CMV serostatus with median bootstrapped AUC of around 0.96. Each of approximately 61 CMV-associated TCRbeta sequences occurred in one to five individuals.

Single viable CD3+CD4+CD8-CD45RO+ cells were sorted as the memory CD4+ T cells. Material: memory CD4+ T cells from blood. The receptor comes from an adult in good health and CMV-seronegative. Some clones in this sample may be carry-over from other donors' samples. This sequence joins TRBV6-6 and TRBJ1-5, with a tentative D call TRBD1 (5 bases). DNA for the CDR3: TGTGCCAGCAGAATCAGGGTGGATCAGCCCCAGCATTTT. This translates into CASRIRVDQPQHF.